This T cell receptor beta chain was identified during a study of blood T cell repertoires in COVID-19. As for the study in general: The United States, Italy and Spain supplied acute and convalescent COVID-19 samples. T cells, B-cell-depleted T cells, or PBMCs provided the cDNA or gDNA that served as material.

Trimming pared 1 base from V and 0 bases from J, leaving 12 bases between. The CDR3 consists of 16 residues. CDR1 and CDR2 from the germline V gene are KGHSH and LQKENI. In the authors' methods: Estimation of nucleated cell counts relied on the amplification of reference gene primers. The repertoire was sequenced with immunoSEQ multiplex PCR; TCRdb's copy has only in-frame clones and lacks some. That table furnishes V, J and clone size, whereas the DNA furnished D and trimming. Of more than 110,000 clones listed, around three quarters were seen once; the top ten hold roughly 3.6%. Input material: peripheral blood. The receptor's source is a man aged 55 to 70 with acute or convalescent COVID-19. The chain has TRBV18 and TRBJ1-1; no clear D. CDR3 nucleotide sequence: TGTGCCAGCTCACCACGGAGTTTGACGCTGAACACTGAAGCTTTCTTT. It is translated as CASSPRSLTLNTEAFF.